These 7 T cell receptor beta chains came from one sample sequenced in a study of blood T cell repertoires in COVID-19. Only in-frame clones appear in the TCRdb table, and some are missing; sequencing was by immunoSEQ multiplex PCR. The table has 150,000 or so clones, 75% to 80% seen once. Material for sequencing was PBMCs or T cells enriched from blood (not recorded which). Source of these receptors: a woman aged 45 to 65 who had recovered from COVID-19.

The V call is TRBV9, the J call TRBJ2-3, with no clear D. The germline gives CDR1 SGDLS, CDR2 YYNGEE. The V end was cut by 0 bases, the J end by 3 bases, with 8 bases between. The CDR3 spans 14 residues. In nucleotides, the CDR3 is TGTGCCAGCAGCGTAGCCTCCGGGACAGATACGCAGTATTTT. Protein product: CASSVASGTDTQYF.

The gene calls are TRBV30 and TRBJ1-3, with 7 bases identical to TRBD1. The junction had 5 bases not matched to a gene; V was cut back by 0 bases and J by 3 bases. The CDR3 has 15 residues. From germline, CDR1 is GTSNPN and CDR2 SVGIG (reference sequence). The CDR3 bases are TGTGCCTGGAGTGTAGCAGGGGGTGGTGGAAACACCATATATTTT. Protein sequence: CAWSVAGGGGNTIYF.

The chain has TRBV24-1 and TRBJ2-1, with D tentatively TRBD1 (5 bases). The germline V and J ends were trimmed by 3 bases and 6 bases, with 26 bases remaining between them. This CDR3 is 19 amino acids long. CDR1 KGHDR and CDR2 SFDVKD come from the germline V gene. This CDR3 reads CATSDPGVGFAGNFNEQFF. CDR3 coding DNA: TGTGCCACCAGTGATCCCGGTGTAGGGTTTGCAGGGAATTTCAATGAGCAGTTCTTC.

The V gene is TRBV3-1 (or the pseudogene TRBV3-2), the J gene TRBJ1-1, with TRBD1 matching over 10 bases. Losses at the gene ends were 3 bases for V and 1 base for J; bases not matched to a gene: 5. There are 16 residues in the CDR3. The germline V gene has CDR1 LGHDT and CDR2 YNNKEL (reference sequence). This chain's CDR3 is CASSHRGQGGNTEAFF. The DNA for the CDR3 is TGTGCCAGCAGCCACCGTGGACAGGGGGGGAACACTGAAGCTTTCTTT.

In its sample, this clone was seen a few times. CDR3 bases: TGTGCCAGCAGTTTCCGAGACAGGGGGCTTGCTTTCTTT. Protein product: CASSFRDRGLAFF. The rearrangement uses TRBV28 and TRBJ1-1, with TRBD1 matching over 10 bases. J gave up 11 bases and V 3 bases, and 6 bases lay outside the gene matches. Germline V gene lookup returns CDR1 MDHEN and CDR2 SYDVKM. The CDR3 consists of 13 residues.

The chain combines TRBV28 with TRBJ1-4; TRBD1 is a possible D gene (6 bases). V dropped 2 bases and J dropped 6 bases, with 16 bases sitting between them. CDR3 length equals 16 residues. Germline values: CDR1 MDHEN, CDR2 SYDVKM. CDR3 in DNA: TGTGCCAGCAGTTTACCAGGGGCCACGGGATATGAAAAACTGTTTTTT. Its translation is CASSLPGATGYEKLFF.

This sequence joins TRBV10-1 and TRBJ2-1; 12 bases fit TRBD2. The J segment lost 7 bases and the V segment lost 2 bases, leaving 3 bases of the junction unmatched. The CDR3 runs 15 residues. The germline V gene encodes CDR1 WNHNN and CDR2 SYGVQD (reference sequence). CDR3 sequence (DNA): TGCGCCAGCAGTGAGAGACTAGCGGGAGTGAATGAGCAGTTCTTC. It specifies CASSERLAGVNEQFF.